The next 16 T cell receptor beta chains were all read from a single sample in a study of blood T cell repertoires in COVID-19. Profiled with immunoSEQ multiplex PCR; TCRdb holds only in-frame clones, not every one. This repertoire shows some 54,000 clones, around 82% found once; its top ten account for under 30%. The sequencing input was peripheral blood. The source is a woman older than 75 with COVID-19, enrolled during active disease.

This clone was observed a few times. J is TRBJ2-5 and V is TRBV7-9; D perhaps matches TRBD2 (7 bases). The germline gives CDR1 SEHNR, CDR2 FQNEAQ (reference sequence). The CDR3 spans 15 residues. The V end was cut by 6 bases, the J end by 5 bases, with 19 bases between. CDR3 sequence (DNA): TGTGCCAGCAGTTCCACGTACGGGGGGCGGGAGACCCAGTACTTC. This gives the protein CASSSTYGGRETQYF.

The V and J genes are TRBV28 and TRBJ2-4; 8 nucleotides agree with TRBD2. Germline V gene data show CDR1 as MDHEN and CDR2 as SYDVKM. The CDR3 totals 16 residues. With V trimmed by 5 bases and J by 0 bases, 6 bases remained unmatched. CDR3 residues: CASSPTSALAKNIQYF. CDR3 DNA sequence: TGTGCCAGCAGTCCGACTAGCGCATTAGCCAAAAACATTCAGTACTTC.

V is TRBV19 and J is TRBJ1-2; D call uncertain. Trimming pared 4 bases from V and 3 bases from J, leaving 18 bases between. Germline CDR1 is LNHDA and CDR2 is SQIVND (reference sequence). The length of the CDR3 is 16 residues. CDR3: CASSTLTGGGHYGYTF. Here the CDR3 DNA reads TGTGCCAGTAGTACCTTGACGGGAGGTGGTCACTATGGCTACACCTTC.

The rearrangement joins TRBV7-9 to TRBJ2-7; D remains unclear. V was trimmed by 2 bases and J by 5 bases, leaving 7 bases between them. This CDR3 spans 12 amino acids. CDR1 SEHNR and CDR2 FQNEAQ come from the germline V gene (reference sequence). The chain's CDR3 is CASSLISDEQYF. CDR3 coding DNA: TGTGCCAGCAGCTTAATCTCTGACGAGCAGTACTTC.

The chain joins TRBV6-5 to TRBJ2-4, with D possibly TRBD1 on 6 matching bases. Trimming took 2 bases from V and 0 from J, leaving 11 bases between them. CDR3 length: 16 amino acids. Germline V gene lookup returns CDR1 MNHEY and CDR2 SVGAGI. CDR3 nucleotide sequence: TGTGCCAGCAGTTACACGAGGGACACAGCCAAAAACATTCAGTACTTC. Protein product: CASSYTRDTAKNIQYF.

V gene TRBV3-1 (or the pseudogene TRBV3-2) combines with J gene TRBJ2-1; the match to TRBD1 covers 12 bases. There are 15 residues in the CDR3. V dropped 8 bases and J dropped 6; count of bases not matched to a gene: 8. Germline values: CDR1 LGHDT, CDR2 YNNKEL (reference sequence). CDR3 protein: CASAPGQGASNEQFF. DNA for the CDR3: TGTGCCAGCGCCCCGGGACAGGGGGCTTCCAATGAGCAGTTCTTC.

This chain connects TRBV28 to TRBJ2-7, with D tentatively TRBD2 (5 bases). From germline, CDR1 is MDHEN and CDR2 SYDVKM. The CDR3 has 14 residues. Between the trimmed V and J ends, which lost 7 bases and 2 bases, there was a span of 15 bases. The CDR3 sequence is CASISSGNTYEQYF. DNA for the CDR3: TGTGCCAGCATCTCTTCCGGGAATACCTACGAGCAGTACTTC.

The J gene is TRBJ1-4, the V gene TRBV2; D perhaps matches TRBD1 (5 bases). The V gene's germline CDR1 is SNHLY and CDR2 FYNNEI. V dropped 7 bases and J dropped 7 bases, with 13 bases sitting between them. The CDR3 extends over 13 amino acids. The CDR3 nucleotides read TGTGCCAGCACCACGACTAGGGGTGAAAAACTGTTTTTT. It translates to CASTTTRGEKLFF.

The gene calls are TRBV27 and TRBJ1-4; tentatively, D is TRBD1 (5 bases). The V end lost 5 bases, the J end lost 7 bases, and 14 bases lay between the germline ends. The CDR3 is 14 amino acids. Looked up from germline, CDR1 is MNHEY and CDR2 is SMNVEV (reference sequence). The CDR3 coding sequence is TGTGCCAGCAGTACGGGCCGGGGGAGTGAAAAACTGTTTTTT. It is translated as CASSTGRGSEKLFF.

The rearrangement uses TRBV6-5 and TRBJ1-6; D not resolved. CDR1 MNHEY and CDR2 SVGAGI come from the germline V gene. The CDR3 length is 15 residues. The V and J ends lost 3 bases and 7 bases respectively, with 13 bases between them. CDR3 sequence (DNA): TGTGCCAGCAGTTATAACACAGCTGTAAATTCACCCCTCCACTTT. Amino acid sequence: CASSYNTAVNSPLHF.

This chain joins TRBV19 and TRBJ2-2; 10 bases are shared with TRBD1. The CDR3 is made up of 17 amino acids. Germline loops: CDR1 LNHDA, CDR2 SQIVND (reference sequence). Losses at the gene ends were 5 bases for V and 6 bases for J; bases not matched to a gene: 12. The CDR3 nucleotides read TGTGCCAGTAGTCTTCCGGGGACAGGGGCTTTTCCCGGGGAGCTGTTTTTT. Protein product: CASSLPGTGAFPGELFF.

The J gene is TRBJ1-2, the V gene TRBV30; D possibly corresponds to TRBD1 (5 bases). V lost 0 bases and J lost 6, with 11 bases in between. The CDR3 consists of 13 residues. The germline V gene has CDR1 GTSNPN and CDR2 SVGIG (reference sequence). The CDR3 DNA is TGTGCCTGGAGTGTGACGGGCAGGGATGGCTACACCTTC. Protein sequence: CAWSVTGRDGYTF.

CDR3: CASSQDRPGTSGNTIYF. The CDR3 DNA sequence: TGCGCCAGCAGCCAAGATCGCCCAGGCACATCTGGAAACACCATATATTTT. This chain links TRBV4-1 with TRBJ1-3; no firm D call. The germline CDR1 and CDR2 sequences are MGHRA and YSYEKL. CDR3 length equals 17 residues. Trimming left V 0 bases short and J 1 base short, with 13 bases between.

The genes are TRBV6-1 and TRBJ1-5; weak D call: TRBD1 (6 bases). This CDR3 contains 17 residues. From germline, CDR1 is MNHNS and CDR2 SASEGT. Trimming left V 4 bases short and J 4 bases short, with 20 bases between. The CDR3: CASSGAMGAVRNQPQHF. As DNA, the CDR3 is TGTGCCAGCAGTGGGGCTATGGGGGCTGTGCGAAATCAGCCCCAGCATTTT.

The gene calls are TRBV7-8 and TRBJ2-1, with D possibly matching TRBD2 (7 bases). The CDR3 runs 13 residues. Trimming removed 10 bases from V and 9 bases from J, with 19 bases in between. Germline V gene sequence: CDR1 SGHVS, CDR2 FQNEAQ. CDR3: CATSRGGAGEQFF. The DNA of the CDR3 is TGTGCCACGTCGAGGGGGGGGGCCGGTGAGCAGTTCTTC. Supplemented by reference TRBV7-8 and TRBJ2-1, the full variable domain reads GAGVSQSPRYKVAKRGQDVALRCDPISGHVSLFWYQQALGQGPEFLTYFQNEAQLDKSGLPSDRFFAERPEGSVSTLKIQRTQQEDSAVYLCATSRGGAGEQFFGPGTRLTVL.

This chain uses TRBV2 with TRBJ2-3, with 15 bases identical to TRBD2. The CDR3 is 16 residues long. The germline gives CDR1 SNHLY, CDR2 FYNNEI. Trimming removed 5 bases from V and 6 bases from J; junction bases left unmatched: 6. As DNA, the CDR3 is TGTGCCAGCAGTTATGGGACTAGCGGGAGGTTTGATACGCAGTATTTT. Residues: CASSYGTSGRFDTQYF.